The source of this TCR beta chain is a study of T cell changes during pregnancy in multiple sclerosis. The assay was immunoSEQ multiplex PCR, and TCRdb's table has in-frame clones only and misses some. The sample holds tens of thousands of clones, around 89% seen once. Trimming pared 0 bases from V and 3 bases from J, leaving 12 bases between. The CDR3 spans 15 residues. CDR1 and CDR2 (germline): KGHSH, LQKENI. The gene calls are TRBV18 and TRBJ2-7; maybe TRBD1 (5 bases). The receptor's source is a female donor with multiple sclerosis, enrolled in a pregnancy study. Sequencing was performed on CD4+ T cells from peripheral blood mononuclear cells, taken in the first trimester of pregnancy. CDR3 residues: CASSPPGRANYEQYF. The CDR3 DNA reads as TGTGCCAGCTCACCACCGGGCAGGGCGAACTACGAGCAGTACTTC. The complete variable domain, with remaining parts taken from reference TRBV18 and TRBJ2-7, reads NAGVMQNPRHLVRRRGQEARLRCSPMKGHSHVYWYRQLPEEGLKFMVYLQKENIIDESGMPKERFSAEFPKEGPSILRIQQVVRGDSAAYFCASSPPGRANYEQYFGPGTRLTVT.